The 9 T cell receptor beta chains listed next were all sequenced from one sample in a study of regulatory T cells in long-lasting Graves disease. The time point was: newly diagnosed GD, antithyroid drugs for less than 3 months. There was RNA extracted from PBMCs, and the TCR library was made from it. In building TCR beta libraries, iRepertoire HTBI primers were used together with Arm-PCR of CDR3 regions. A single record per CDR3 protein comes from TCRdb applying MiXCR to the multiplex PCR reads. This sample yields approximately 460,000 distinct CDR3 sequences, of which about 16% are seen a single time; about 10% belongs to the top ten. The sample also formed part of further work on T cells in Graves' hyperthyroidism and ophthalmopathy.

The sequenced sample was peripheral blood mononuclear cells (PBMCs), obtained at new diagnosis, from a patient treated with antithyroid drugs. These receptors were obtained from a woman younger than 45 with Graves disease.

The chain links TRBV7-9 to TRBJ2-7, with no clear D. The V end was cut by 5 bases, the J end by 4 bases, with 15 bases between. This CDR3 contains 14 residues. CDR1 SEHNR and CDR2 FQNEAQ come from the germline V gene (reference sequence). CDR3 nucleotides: TGTGCCAGCAGCCCGCCTGGGGAACAGTACGAGCAGTACTTC. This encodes CASSPPGEQYEQYF. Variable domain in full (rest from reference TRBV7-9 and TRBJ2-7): DTGVSQNPRHKITKRGQNVTFRCDPISEHNRLYWYRQTLGQGPEFLTYFQNEAQLEKSRLLSDRFSAERPKGSFSTLEIQRTEQGDSAMYLCASSPPGEQYEQYFGPGTRLTVT.

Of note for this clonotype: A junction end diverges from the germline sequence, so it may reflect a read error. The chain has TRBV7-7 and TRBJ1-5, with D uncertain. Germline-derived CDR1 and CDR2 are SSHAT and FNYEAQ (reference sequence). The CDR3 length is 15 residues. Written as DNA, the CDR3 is TGTGCTAGCAGCAGACCTCCATATGGCAATCAGCCCCAGCATTTT. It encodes CASSRPPYGNQPQHF.

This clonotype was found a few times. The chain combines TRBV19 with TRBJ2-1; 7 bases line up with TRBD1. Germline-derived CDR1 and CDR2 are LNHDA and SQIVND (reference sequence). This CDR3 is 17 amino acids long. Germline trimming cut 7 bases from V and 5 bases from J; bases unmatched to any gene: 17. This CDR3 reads CASMEVAGGITDNEQFF. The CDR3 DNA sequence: TGTGCCAGTATGGAGGTGGCAGGGGGAATTACTGACAATGAGCAGTTCTTC.

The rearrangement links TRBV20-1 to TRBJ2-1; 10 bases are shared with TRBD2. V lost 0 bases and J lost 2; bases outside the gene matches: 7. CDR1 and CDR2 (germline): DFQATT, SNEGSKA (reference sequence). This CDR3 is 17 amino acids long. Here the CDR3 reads CSARDPRTSGTYNEQFF. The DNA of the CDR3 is TGCAGTGCTAGAGATCCCCGGACTAGCGGAACCTACAATGAGCAGTTCTTC.

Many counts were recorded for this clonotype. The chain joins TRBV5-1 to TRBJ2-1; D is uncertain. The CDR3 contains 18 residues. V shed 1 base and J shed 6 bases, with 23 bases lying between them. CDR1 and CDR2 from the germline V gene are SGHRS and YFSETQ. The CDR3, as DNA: TGCGCCAGCAGCTTGAATAACGGCATGCCGAGGCTCACCAATGAGCAGTTCTTC. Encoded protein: CASSLNNGMPRLTNEQFF.

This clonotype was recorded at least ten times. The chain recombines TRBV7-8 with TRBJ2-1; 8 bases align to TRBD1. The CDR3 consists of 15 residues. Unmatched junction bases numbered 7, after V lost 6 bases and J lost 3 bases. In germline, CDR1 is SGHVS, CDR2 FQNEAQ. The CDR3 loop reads CASRAVTGVYNEQFF. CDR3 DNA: TGTGCCAGCAGGGCGGTGACAGGGGTCTACAATGAGCAGTTCTTC.

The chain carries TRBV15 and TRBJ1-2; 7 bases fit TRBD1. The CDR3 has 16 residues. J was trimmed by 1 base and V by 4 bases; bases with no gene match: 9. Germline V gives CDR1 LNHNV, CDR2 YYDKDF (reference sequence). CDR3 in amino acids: CATSIHGTVNNYGYTF. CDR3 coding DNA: TGTGCCACCAGCATCCATGGGACAGTTAATAACTATGGCTACACCTTC.

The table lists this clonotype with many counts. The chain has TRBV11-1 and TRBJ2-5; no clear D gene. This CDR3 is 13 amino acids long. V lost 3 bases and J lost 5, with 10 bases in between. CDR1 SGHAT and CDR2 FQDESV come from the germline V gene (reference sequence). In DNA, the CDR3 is TGTGCCAGCAGCTTCTACTCGGAGGAGACCCAGTACTTC. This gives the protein CASSFYSEETQYF.

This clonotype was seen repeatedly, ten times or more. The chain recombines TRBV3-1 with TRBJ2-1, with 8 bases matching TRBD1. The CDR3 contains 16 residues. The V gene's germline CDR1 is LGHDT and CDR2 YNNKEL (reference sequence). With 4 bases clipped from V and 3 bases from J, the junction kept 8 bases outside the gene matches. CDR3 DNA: TGTGCCAGCAGCCGCAGGGGGCTCGTTCTCTACAATGAGCAGTTCTTC. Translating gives CASSRRGLVLYNEQFF.